Listed here are 2 T cell receptor beta chains from one sample, sequenced in a study of blood T cell repertoires in COVID-19. TCRdb's copy holds only in-frame clones and misses some; the assay was immunoSEQ multiplex PCR. Of about 150,000 clones in the sample, more than 85% were seen once. Sequenced sample: peripheral blood. The receptors were gathered from a man in his 60s with active or convalescent COVID-19.

The chain recombines TRBV7-2 with TRBJ1-6; TRBD1 matches at 7 bases. This CDR3 region has 14 residues. The germline V gene encodes CDR1 SGHTA and CDR2 FQGNSA. Trimming cost V 6 bases and J 10 bases; bases outside gene matches: 9. CDR3 loop: CASRGGTEGSPLHF. DNA of the CDR3: TGTGCCAGCAGAGGCGGGACAGAAGGATCACCCCTCCACTTT.

This clone has only one observation. The chain recombines TRBV19 with TRBJ1-1; D call uncertain. CDR1 LNHDA and CDR2 SQIVND come from the germline V gene (reference sequence). V lost 5 bases to trimming and J lost 1 base, with 5 bases between them. This CDR3 region has 12 residues. CDR3 nucleotides: TGTGCCAGTAGTCAATCGAACACTGAAGCTTTCTTT. Amino acids: CASSQSNTEAFF.